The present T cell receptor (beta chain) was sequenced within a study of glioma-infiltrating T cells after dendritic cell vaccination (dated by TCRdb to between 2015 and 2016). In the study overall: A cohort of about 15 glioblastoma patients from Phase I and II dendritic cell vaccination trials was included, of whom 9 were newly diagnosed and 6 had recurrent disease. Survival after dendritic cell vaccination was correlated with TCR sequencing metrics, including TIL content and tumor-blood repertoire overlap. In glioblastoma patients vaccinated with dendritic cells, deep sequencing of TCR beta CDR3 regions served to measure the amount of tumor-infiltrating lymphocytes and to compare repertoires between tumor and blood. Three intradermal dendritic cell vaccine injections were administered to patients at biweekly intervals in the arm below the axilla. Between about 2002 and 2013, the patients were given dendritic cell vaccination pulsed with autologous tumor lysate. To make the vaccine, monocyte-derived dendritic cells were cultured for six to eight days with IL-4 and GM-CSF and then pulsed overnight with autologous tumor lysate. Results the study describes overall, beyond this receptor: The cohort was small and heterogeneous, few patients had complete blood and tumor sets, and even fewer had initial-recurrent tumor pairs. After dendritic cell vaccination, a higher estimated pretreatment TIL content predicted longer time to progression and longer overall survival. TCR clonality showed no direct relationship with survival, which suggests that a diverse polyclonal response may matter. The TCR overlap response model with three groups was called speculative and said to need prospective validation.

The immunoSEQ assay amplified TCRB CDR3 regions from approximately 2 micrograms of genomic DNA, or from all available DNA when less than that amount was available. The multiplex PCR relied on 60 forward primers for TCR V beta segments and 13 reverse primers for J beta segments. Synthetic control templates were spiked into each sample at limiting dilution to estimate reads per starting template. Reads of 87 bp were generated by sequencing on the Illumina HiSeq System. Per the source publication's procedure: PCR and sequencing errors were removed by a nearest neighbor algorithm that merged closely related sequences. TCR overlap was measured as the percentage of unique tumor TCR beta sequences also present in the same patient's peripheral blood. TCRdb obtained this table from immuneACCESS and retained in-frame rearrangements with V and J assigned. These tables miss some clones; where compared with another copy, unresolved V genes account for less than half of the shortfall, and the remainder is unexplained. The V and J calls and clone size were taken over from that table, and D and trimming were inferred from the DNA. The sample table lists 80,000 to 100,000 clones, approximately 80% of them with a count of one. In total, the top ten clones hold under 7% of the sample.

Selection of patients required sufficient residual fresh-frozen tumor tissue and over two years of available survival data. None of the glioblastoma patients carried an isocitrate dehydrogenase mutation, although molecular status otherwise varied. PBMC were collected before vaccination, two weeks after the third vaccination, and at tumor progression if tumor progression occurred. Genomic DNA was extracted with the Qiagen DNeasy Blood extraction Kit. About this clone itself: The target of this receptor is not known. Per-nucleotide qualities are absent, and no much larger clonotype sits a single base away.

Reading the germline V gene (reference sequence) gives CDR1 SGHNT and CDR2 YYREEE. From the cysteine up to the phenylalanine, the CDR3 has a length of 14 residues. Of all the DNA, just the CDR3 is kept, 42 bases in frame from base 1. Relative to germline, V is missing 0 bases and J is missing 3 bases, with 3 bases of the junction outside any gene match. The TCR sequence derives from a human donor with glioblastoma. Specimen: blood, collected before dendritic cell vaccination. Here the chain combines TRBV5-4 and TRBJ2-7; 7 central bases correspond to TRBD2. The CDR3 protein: CASSLGGRNYEQYF. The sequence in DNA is TGTGCCAGCAGCTTGGGCGGGAGAAACTACGAGCAGTACTTC.